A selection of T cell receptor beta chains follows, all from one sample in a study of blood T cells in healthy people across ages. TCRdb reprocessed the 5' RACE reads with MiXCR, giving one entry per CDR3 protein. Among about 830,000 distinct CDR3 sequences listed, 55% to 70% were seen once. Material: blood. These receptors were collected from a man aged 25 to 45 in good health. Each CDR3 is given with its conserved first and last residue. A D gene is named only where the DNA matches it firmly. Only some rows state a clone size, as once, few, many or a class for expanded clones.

CDR3 DNA: TGTGCCAGCAGTGGCTACAATGAGCAGTTCTTC
CDR3 protein: CASSGYNEQFF
clone size: many
V gene: TRBV2
D gene: -
J gene: TRBJ2-1

CDR3 DNA: TGTGCCAGCAGTTTGTGGGGTAGCGGGGGGGGCTACGAGCAGTACTTC
CDR3 protein: CASSLWGSGGGYEQYF
clone size: -
V gene: TRBV12-3/TRBV12-4
D gene: TRBD2
J gene: TRBJ2-7

CDR3 DNA: TGTGCCAGCAGCCCTGTGTCTAAACCCTACGAGCAGTACTTC
CDR3 protein: CASSPVSKPYEQYF
clone size: -
V gene: TRBV7-9
D gene: -
J gene: TRBJ2-7

CDR3 DNA: TGTGCCAGCAGAGGGGAAAGAGAAGTCAGGGGGCACTCCTCCTACGAGCAGTACTTC
CDR3 protein: CASRGEREVRGHSSYEQYF
clone size: -
V gene: TRBV28
D gene: TRBD1
J gene: TRBJ2-7

CDR3 DNA: TGCAGTGCTAGTACCCGGGGGTTGGGGTACGAGCAGTTCTTC
CDR3 protein: CSASTRGLGYEQFF
clone size: once
V gene: TRBV20-1
D gene: -
J gene: TRBJ2-1

CDR3 DNA: TGTGCCAGCGCTCAATATAGCGGTTCACCCCTCCACTTT
CDR3 protein: CASAQYSGSPLHF
clone size: -
V gene: TRBV3-1
D gene: -
J gene: TRBJ1-6

CDR3 DNA: TGTGCCAGCAGCCAAGATCGGCTCGGACTAGCGGGTGGGGAGACCCAGTACTTC
CDR3 protein: CASSQDRLGLAGGETQYF
clone size: -
V gene: TRBV4-2
D gene: TRBD2
J gene: TRBJ2-5

CDR3 DNA: TGTGCCACCAGTCTGGGCTCTGGGGCCAACGTCCTGACTTTC
CDR3 protein: CATSLGSGANVLTF
clone size: few
V gene: TRBV15
D gene: -
J gene: TRBJ2-6

CDR3 DNA: TGTGCCAGCAGCCAAGAAACGGGACAGTGGGTCGACACTGAAGCTTTCTTT
CDR3 protein: CASSQETGQWVDTEAFF
clone size: -
V gene: TRBV3-1
D gene: TRBD1
J gene: TRBJ1-1

CDR3 DNA: TGTGCCACCAGCAGAGATTCGGGCGAGCAGTACTTC
CDR3 protein: CATSRDSGEQYF
clone size: -
V gene: TRBV15
D gene: -
J gene: TRBJ2-7

CDR3 DNA: TGTGCCAGTCAAGAAGGCGCTGGGGTCCACAATGAGCAGTACTTC
CDR3 protein: CASQEGAGVHNEQYF
clone size: once
V gene: TRBV7-2
D gene: -
J gene: TRBJ2-7

CDR3 DNA: TGTGCCATCAGAGAACCGGGACAGGGTTTAAGTGAGCAGTTCTTC
CDR3 protein: CAIREPGQGLSEQFF
clone size: -
V gene: TRBV10-3
D gene: TRBD1
J gene: TRBJ2-1

CDR3 DNA: TGCAGCGTTCTTAGCGGGAGGGCCAATGAGCAGTTCTTC
CDR3 protein: CSVLSGRANEQFF
clone size: -
V gene: TRBV29-1
D gene: TRBD2
J gene: TRBJ2-1

CDR3 DNA: TGCAGTGCCATCCAGGACTCTGGAAACACCATATATTTT
CDR3 protein: CSAIQDSGNTIYF
clone size: -
V gene: TRBV20-1
D gene: -
J gene: TRBJ1-3

CDR3 DNA: TGTGCCAGCAGTTCCAGAGGGAATGTGTACGAGCAGTACTTC
CDR3 protein: CASSSRGNVYEQYF
clone size: -
V gene: TRBV27
D gene: -
J gene: TRBJ2-7

CDR3 DNA: TGTGCCAGCACTAGCGGGGGAGGCACAGATACGCAGTATTTT
CDR3 protein: CASTSGGGTDTQYF
clone size: few
V gene: TRBV7-9
D gene: TRBD2
J gene: TRBJ2-3

CDR3 DNA: TGCAGTGCTGTTCTTACTGGGACAGGGGGCTTTGGCTACACCTTC
CDR3 protein: CSAVLTGTGGFGYTF
clone size: few
V gene: TRBV20-1
D gene: TRBD1
J gene: TRBJ1-2

CDR3 DNA: TGTGCCAGCAGCGACACCGGGACAGGGGATTCGGAGACCCAGTACTTC
CDR3 protein: CASSDTGTGDSETQYF
clone size: -
V gene: TRBV11-2
D gene: TRBD1
J gene: TRBJ2-5

CDR3 DNA: TGTGCCAGCAGTTACTCCGGGGCCGGGGGGCTCTACGAGCAGTACTTC
CDR3 protein: CASSYSGAGGLYEQYF
clone size: -
V gene: TRBV6-6
D gene: -
J gene: TRBJ2-7

CDR3 DNA: TGTGCCAGCTTGAGACTAGCGGGAGGAGGGGGTGAGCAGTTCTTC
CDR3 protein: CASLRLAGGGGEQFF
clone size: few
V gene: TRBV2
D gene: TRBD2
J gene: TRBJ2-1

CDR3 DNA: TGTGCCAGCAGCCACTCGGGCCGGAACACTGAAGCTTTCTTT
CDR3 protein: CASSHSGRNTEAFF
clone size: -
V gene: TRBV7-2
D gene: -
J gene: TRBJ1-1

CDR3 DNA: TGCAGTGCTCCTAGTGCTCGGGAGCAGTACTTC
CDR3 protein: CSAPSAREQYF
clone size: few
V gene: TRBV20-1
D gene: -
J gene: TRBJ2-7

CDR3 DNA: TGCAGTGCTGTTTATACTACCGGGACAGGGTTCGACGAGCAGTACTTC
CDR3 protein: CSAVYTTGTGFDEQYF
clone size: -
V gene: TRBV20-1
D gene: TRBD1
J gene: TRBJ2-7

CDR3 DNA: TGTGCCAGCAGCTTAGGAGGTACAGGGGGCGAAGCTTATGAGCAGTTCTTC
CDR3 protein: CASSLGGTGGEAYEQFF
clone size: -
V gene: TRBV11-1
D gene: TRBD1
J gene: TRBJ2-1

CDR3 DNA: TGTGCCGGCAGCGTAGCTATGAGGGGCGCGGACACTGAAGCTTTCTTT
CDR3 protein: CAGSVAMRGADTEAFF
clone size: -
V gene: TRBV9
D gene: -
J gene: TRBJ1-1

CDR3 DNA: TGTGCCAGCAGCCCGATTGGGGGGTACTTCTCGAATGAGCGGTTCTTC
CDR3 protein: CASSPIGGYFSNERFF
clone size: once
V gene: TRBV7-2
D gene: -
J gene: TRBJ2-1

CDR3 DNA: TGTGCCACCAGCAGGACGGGACAGGGGGCCAGCGAGCAGTACTTC
CDR3 protein: CATSRTGQGASEQYF
clone size: -
V gene: TRBV15
D gene: TRBD1
J gene: TRBJ2-7

CDR3 DNA: TGCGCCAGCAGCCAAACTAGCGGGAGGTTGTACGAGCAGTACTTC
CDR3 protein: CASSQTSGRLYEQYF
clone size: -
V gene: TRBV2
D gene: TRBD2
J gene: TRBJ2-7

CDR3 DNA: TGCAGTGCTAGAGGGGCAGACTCCTATGGCTACACCTTC
CDR3 protein: CSARGADSYGYTF
clone size: -
V gene: TRBV20-1
D gene: -
J gene: TRBJ1-2

CDR3 DNA: TGTGCCAGCACCGACTTCACTAGCGGGAGTAGGAATGAGCAGTTCTTC
CDR3 protein: CASTDFTSGSRNEQFF
clone size: -
V gene: TRBV5-4
D gene: TRBD2
J gene: TRBJ2-1

CDR3 DNA: TGTGCCAGCAGCTTAGCTATCCGACAGGGAAACATAGAGGGACAAGAGACCCAGTACTTC
CDR3 protein: CASSLAIRQGNIEGQETQYF
clone size: many
V gene: TRBV7-9
D gene: TRBD1
J gene: TRBJ2-5

CDR3 DNA: TGTGCCAGCAGTTTGGGGCGGACCAATTCACCCCTCCACTTT
CDR3 protein: CASSLGRTNSPLHF
clone size: -
V gene: TRBV12-3/TRBV12-4
D gene: -
J gene: TRBJ1-6

CDR3 DNA: TGTGCCAGTTCCCGGGACTCGACCATTGGAGATACGCAGTATTTT
CDR3 protein: CASSRDSTIGDTQYF
clone size: many
V gene: TRBV19
D gene: -
J gene: TRBJ2-3